Below are 17 T cell receptor beta chains sequenced from a single sample in a study of brain T cells in children with intractable seizures. The method was immunoSEQ multiplex PCR; TCRdb's version includes in-frame clones alone and lacks a portion of them. The data show some 80,000 clones, with under 95% seen just once and roughly 25% held by the top ten. The specimen comprised peripheral blood, sampled at surgery. Receptor source: a girl aged 2 to 10 with Rasmussen encephalitis and intractable seizures.

The CDR3 bases are TGTGCCAGCAGAGGATCCGGGACAGGGATAAATCAGCCCCAGCATTTT. This translates into CASRGSGTGINQPQHF. The genes are TRBV27 and TRBJ1-5; 9 nucleotides line up with TRBD1. This CDR3 has 16 residues. Germline V gives CDR1 MNHEY, CDR2 SMNVEV (reference sequence). The J segment lost 4 bases and the V segment lost 6 bases, leaving 10 bases of the junction unmatched.

The chain recombines TRBV4-1 with TRBJ2-7; tentatively, D is TRBD1 (5 bases). The ends were cut back, 5 bases at V and 6 bases at J, with 8 bases in the middle. CDR1 MGHRA and CDR2 YSYEKL come from the germline V gene. The CDR3 sequence is 11 residues long. CDR3 residues: CASSRGSEQYF. CDR3 nucleotides: TGCGCCAGCAGCAGGGGCAGCGAGCAGTACTTC.

The CDR3 region has the DNA TGCAGCGTTCGGGAGGGCGGGGCCCAAGAGACCCAGTACTTC. Encoded protein: CSVREGGAQETQYF. The J gene is TRBJ2-5, the V gene TRBV29-1, with 8 bases lining up with TRBD2. Germline trimming cut 5 bases from V and 1 base from J; bases unmatched to any gene: 6. The CDR3 runs to 14 residues. Germline V lookup: CDR1 SQVTM, CDR2 ANQGSEA.

The chain carries TRBV28 and TRBJ2-7; D perhaps matches TRBD2 (6 bases). Between the trimmed V and J ends, which lost 7 bases and 2 bases, there was a span of 18 bases. Germline CDR1 and CDR2: MDHEN and SYDVKM. CDR3 length: 15 amino acids. This CDR3 reads CASTEPGGRPYEQYF. The CDR3 nucleotides read TGTGCCAGCACCGAACCCGGTGGGAGGCCCTACGAGCAGTACTTC.

The V gene is TRBV18, the J gene TRBJ1-6; 11 bases map to TRBD1. J gave up 10 bases and V 3 bases, and 5 bases lay outside the gene matches. The germline gives CDR1 KGHSH, CDR2 LQKENI. The CDR3 runs to 15 residues. CDR3 coding DNA: TGTGCCAGCTCACCCGGGACAGGGGGGAGATCACCCCTCCACTTT. Its translation is CASSPGTGGRSPLHF.

This clone was found once. The CDR3 nucleotides are TGCGCCAGCAGCTTGGAGGGCAGCTTGCGCGAGCAGTACTTC. Protein product: CASSLEGSLREQYF. The chain recombines TRBV5-1 with TRBJ2-7; no definite D call. The CDR3 has 14 amino acids. From germline, CDR1 is SGHRS and CDR2 YFSETQ. Trimming took off 0 bases at V and 6 bases at J, with 13 bases between the two ends.

The chain recombines TRBV12-2 with TRBJ1-1. TRBV12-2 is a listed pseudogene. The CDR3 has 12 amino acids. The CDR3 here is CASRLAAGEAFF. The CDR3 DNA is TGTGCAAGTCGCTTAGCGGCCGGTGAAGCTTTCTTT.

The CDR3 DNA reads as TGTGCCAGCACAGAGGGGTGGTACGAGCAGTACTTC. Its protein product is CASTEGWYEQYF. The gene calls are TRBV6-5 and TRBJ2-7, with D tentatively TRBD1 or TRBD2 (5 bases each). Germline V gene sequence: CDR1 MNHEY, CDR2 SVGAGI. The CDR3 contains 12 residues. V lost 7 bases, J lost 4 bases, and 11 bases lay in between.

The chain is built from TRBV28 and TRBJ1-4; the match to TRBD1 covers 8 bases. The V gene's germline CDR1 is MDHEN and CDR2 SYDVKM. The CDR3 has 14 amino acids. V trimming: 5 bases; J trimming: 1 base; junction bases outside the gene matches: 0. The CDR3 DNA follows: TGTGCCAGCAGTACAGGGGGAACTAATGAAAAACTGTTTTTT. It codes for CASSTGGTNEKLFF.

The chain couples TRBV2 to TRBJ2-5; D gene uncertain. Germline CDR1 and CDR2: SNHLY and FYNNEI. The length of the CDR3 is 13 residues. V was clipped by 7 bases and J by 1 base, with 10 bases between them. The CDR3 reads CASIGRAQETQYF. DNA for the CDR3: TGTGCCAGCATTGGAAGGGCCCAAGAGACCCAGTACTTC. Full variable domain (outside the CDR3, taken from reference TRBV2 and TRBJ2-5): EPEVTQTPSHQVTQMGQEVILRCVPISNHLYFYWYRQILGQKVEFLVSFYNNEISEKSEIFDDQFSVERPDGSNFTLKIRSTKLEDSAMYFCASIGRAQETQYFGPGTRLLVL.

V usage is TRBV12-5 and J usage is TRBJ1-4; D is ambiguous. Deletions cut 3 bases from V and 4 bases from J, with 6 bases between. The CDR3 consists of 13 residues. CDR1 LGHNT and CDR2 FRNRAP come from the germline V gene. DNA for the CDR3: TGTGCTAGTGGTTTCTCAAATAATGAAAAACTGTTTTTT. Translated, it gives CASGFSNNEKLFF.

The V and J genes are TRBV7-3 and TRBJ2-1; the D is unclear. CDR1 and CDR2 from the germline V gene are SGHTA and FQGTGA. The CDR3 length is 13 residues. V lost 2 bases, J lost 6 bases, and 8 bases lay in between. The CDR3 reads CASSLSQANEQFF. DNA for the CDR3: TGTGCCAGCAGCTTATCACAAGCCAATGAGCAGTTCTTC.

The chain uses TRBV6-1 and TRBJ2-7, with 7 bases fitting TRBD1. Germline lookup yields CDR1 MNHNS and CDR2 SASEGT. The CDR3 totals 16 residues. Trimming cost V 4 bases and J 2 bases; bases outside gene matches: 11. The CDR3 sequence: CASSVLPTGRTYEQYF. Written as DNA, the CDR3 is TGTGCCAGCAGTGTCTTGCCGACAGGGAGAACCTACGAGCAGTACTTC.

The V and J genes are TRBV2 and TRBJ1-4; tentative D call: TRBD1 (5 bases). The V end was cut by 9 bases, the J end by 5 bases, with 10 bases between. The CDR3 has 12 residues. Germline V CDR1 and CDR2: SNHLY, FYNNEI. The CDR3 protein is CARGRGNEKLFF. The CDR3 DNA reads TGTGCCAGAGGACGGGGGAATGAAAAACTGTTTTTT.

The V gene is TRBV30, the J gene TRBJ2-1; 9 bases match TRBD2. The CDR3 runs 17 residues. In germline, CDR1 is GTSNPN, CDR2 SVGIG (reference sequence). The junction had 12 bases not matched to a gene; V was cut back by 3 bases and J by 3 bases. DNA for the CDR3: TGTGCCTGGAGAAGGAAGGGCGGGAGGGCCGTCTACAATGAGCAGTTCTTC. Translated, it gives CAWRRKGGRAVYNEQFF.

J is TRBJ2-7 and V is TRBV5-1; 8 positions agree with TRBD2. Germline V gives CDR1 SGHRS, CDR2 YFSETQ. V lost 0 bases to trimming and J lost 2 bases; unmatched junction nucleotides: 1. This CDR3 region has 14 residues. CDR3 amino acids: CASSLEAGAYEQYF. The CDR3 DNA sequence: TGCGCCAGCAGCTTGGAAGCGGGAGCCTACGAGCAGTACTTC.

CDR3: CASSYDRTPTYEQYF. In nucleotides, the CDR3 is TGTGCCAGCAGTTACGACAGGACCCCAACCTACGAGCAGTACTTC. V is TRBV6-5 and J is TRBJ2-7; weak D call: TRBD1 (6 bases). Germline lookup yields CDR1 MNHEY and CDR2 SVGAGI. The CDR3 sequence is 15 residues long. Trimming took off 2 bases at V and 2 bases at J, with 13 bases between the two ends.